This T cell receptor beta chain was obtained from a study of blood T cell repertoires in COVID-19. V lost 0 bases and J lost 6, with 12 bases in between. CDR1 SGHAT and CDR2 FQNNGV come from the germline V gene. The CDR3 totals 14 residues. Measured with immunoSEQ multiplex PCR; TCRdb has only the in-frame clones, and not every one. The data show around 180,000 clones, under 85% seen once. V is TRBV11-2 and J is TRBJ2-7; D gene uncertain. The TCR comes from an older man with COVID-19, enrolled during active disease. The sequencing sample was made of peripheral blood. The CDR3 region has the DNA TGTGCCAGCAGCTTAGAGCCGACTCTGGGCGAGCAGTACTTC. Protein: CASSLEPTLGEQYF.